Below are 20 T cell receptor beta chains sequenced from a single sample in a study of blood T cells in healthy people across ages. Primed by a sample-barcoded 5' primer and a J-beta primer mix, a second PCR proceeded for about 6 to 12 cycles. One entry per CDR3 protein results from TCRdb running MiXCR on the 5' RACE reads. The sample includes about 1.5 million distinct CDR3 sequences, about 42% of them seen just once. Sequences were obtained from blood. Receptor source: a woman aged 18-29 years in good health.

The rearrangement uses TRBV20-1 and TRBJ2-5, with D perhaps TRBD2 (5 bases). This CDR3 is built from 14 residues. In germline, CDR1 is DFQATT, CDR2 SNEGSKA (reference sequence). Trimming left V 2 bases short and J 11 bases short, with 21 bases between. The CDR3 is CSARRRASYNEQYF. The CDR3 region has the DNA TGCAGTGCTAGAAGGCGGGCCTCCTACAATGAGCAGTACTTC.

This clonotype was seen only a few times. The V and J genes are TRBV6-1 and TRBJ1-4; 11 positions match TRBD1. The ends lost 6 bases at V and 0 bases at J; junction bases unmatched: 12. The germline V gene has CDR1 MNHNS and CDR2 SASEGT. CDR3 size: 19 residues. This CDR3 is CASRPWAGTGGATNEKLFF. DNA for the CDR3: TGTGCCAGCAGGCCATGGGCTGGGACAGGGGGAGCAACTAATGAAAAACTGTTTTTT.

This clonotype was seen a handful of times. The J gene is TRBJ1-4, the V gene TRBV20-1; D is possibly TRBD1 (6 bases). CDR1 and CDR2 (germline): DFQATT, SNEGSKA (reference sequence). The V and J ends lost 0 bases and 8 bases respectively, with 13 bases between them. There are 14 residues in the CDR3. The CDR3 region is CSARDLQGGEKLFF. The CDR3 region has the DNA TGCAGTGCTAGAGATTTACAGGGAGGCGAAAAACTGTTTTTT.

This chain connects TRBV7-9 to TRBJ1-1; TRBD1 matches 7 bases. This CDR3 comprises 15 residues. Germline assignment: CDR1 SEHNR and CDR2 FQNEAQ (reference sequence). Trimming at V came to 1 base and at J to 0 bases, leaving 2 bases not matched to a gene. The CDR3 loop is CASSLVGQVNTEAFF. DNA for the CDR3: TGTGCCAGCAGCTTAGTTGGACAGGTGAACACTGAAGCTTTCTTT.

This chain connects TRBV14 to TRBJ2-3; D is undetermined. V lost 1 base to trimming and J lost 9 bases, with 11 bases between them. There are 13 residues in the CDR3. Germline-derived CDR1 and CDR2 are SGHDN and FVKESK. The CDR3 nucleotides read TGTGCCAGCAGCCAAGGGCTCACAGTCACGCAGTATTTT. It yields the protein CASSQGLTVTQYF.

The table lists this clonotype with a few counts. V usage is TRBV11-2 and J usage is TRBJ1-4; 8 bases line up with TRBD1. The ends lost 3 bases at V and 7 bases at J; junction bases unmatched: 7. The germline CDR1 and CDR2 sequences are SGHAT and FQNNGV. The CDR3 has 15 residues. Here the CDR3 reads CASSFLQGVGEKLFF. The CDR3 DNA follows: TGTGCCAGCAGCTTTCTACAGGGGGTCGGTGAAAAACTGTTTTTT. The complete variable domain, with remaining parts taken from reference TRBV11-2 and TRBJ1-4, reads EAGVAQSPRYKIIEKRQSVAFWCNPISGHATLYWYQQILGQGPKLLIQFQNNGVVDDSQLPKDRFSAERLKGVDSTLKIQPAKLEDSAVYLCASSFLQGVGEKLFFGSGTQLSVL.

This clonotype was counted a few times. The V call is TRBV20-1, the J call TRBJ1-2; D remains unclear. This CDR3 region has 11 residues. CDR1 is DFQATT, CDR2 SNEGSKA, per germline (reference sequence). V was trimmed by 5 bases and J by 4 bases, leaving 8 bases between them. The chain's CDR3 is CSALNLYGYTF. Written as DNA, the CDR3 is TGCAGTGCTTTAAACCTCTATGGCTACACCTTC.

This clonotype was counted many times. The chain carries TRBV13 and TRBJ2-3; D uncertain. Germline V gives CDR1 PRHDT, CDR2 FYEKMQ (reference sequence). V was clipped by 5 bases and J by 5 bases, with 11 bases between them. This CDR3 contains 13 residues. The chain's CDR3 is CASSRQRRDTQYF. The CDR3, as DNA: TGTGCCAGCAGCCGACAAAGGCGAGATACGCAGTATTTT. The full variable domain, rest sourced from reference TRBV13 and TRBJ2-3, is AAGVIQSPRHLIKEKRETATLKCYPIPRHDTVYWYQQGPGQDPQFLISFYEKMQSDKGSIPDRFSAQQFSDYHSELNMSSLELGDSALYFCASSRQRRDTQYFGPGTRLTVL.

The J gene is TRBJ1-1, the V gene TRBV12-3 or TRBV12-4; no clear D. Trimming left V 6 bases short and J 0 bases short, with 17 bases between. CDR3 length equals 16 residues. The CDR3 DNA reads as TGTGCCAGCAGAACGGCGGGGTATGGCATGAACACTGAAGCTTTCTTT. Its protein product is CASRTAGYGMNTEAFF.

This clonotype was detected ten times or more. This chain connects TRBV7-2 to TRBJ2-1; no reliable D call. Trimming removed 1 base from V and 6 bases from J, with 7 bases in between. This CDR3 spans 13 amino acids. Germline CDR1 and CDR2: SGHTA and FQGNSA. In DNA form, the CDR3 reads TGTGCCAGCAGCTTAGTTTTCGGCAATGAGCAGTTCTTC. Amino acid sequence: CASSLVFGNEQFF.

CDR3 bases: TGTGCCACCAGTGATCGGACAGGGGTCTCGAGCAATCAGCCCCAGCATTTT. Translated: CATSDRTGVSSNQPQHF. The chain couples TRBV24-1 to TRBJ1-5; 9 nucleotides match TRBD1. V was pared by 3 bases and J by 1 base, with 6 bases of the junction left unmatched. The CDR3 contains 17 residues. Looked up from germline, CDR1 is KGHDR and CDR2 is SFDVKD.

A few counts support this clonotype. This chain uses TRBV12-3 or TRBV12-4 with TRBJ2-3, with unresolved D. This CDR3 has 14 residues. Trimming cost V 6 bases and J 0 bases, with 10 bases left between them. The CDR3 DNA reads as TGTGCCAGCAGCCGCCAGCATAGCACAGATACGCAGTATTTT. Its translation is CASSRQHSTDTQYF.

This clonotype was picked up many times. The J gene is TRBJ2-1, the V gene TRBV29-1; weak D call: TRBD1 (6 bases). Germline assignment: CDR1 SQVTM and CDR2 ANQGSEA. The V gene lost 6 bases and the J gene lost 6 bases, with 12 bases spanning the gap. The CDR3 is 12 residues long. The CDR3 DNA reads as TGCAGCGTCGACAGGTTATCCAATGAGCAGTTCTTC. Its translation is CSVDRLSNEQFF.

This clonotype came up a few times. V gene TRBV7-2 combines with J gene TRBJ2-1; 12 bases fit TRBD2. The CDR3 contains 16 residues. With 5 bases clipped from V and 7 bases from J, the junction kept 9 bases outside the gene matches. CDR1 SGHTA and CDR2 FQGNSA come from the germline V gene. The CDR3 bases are TGTGCCAGCAGCCCTCGACTAGCGGGGGCCCGAAATGAGCAGTTCTTC. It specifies CASSPRLAGARNEQFF.

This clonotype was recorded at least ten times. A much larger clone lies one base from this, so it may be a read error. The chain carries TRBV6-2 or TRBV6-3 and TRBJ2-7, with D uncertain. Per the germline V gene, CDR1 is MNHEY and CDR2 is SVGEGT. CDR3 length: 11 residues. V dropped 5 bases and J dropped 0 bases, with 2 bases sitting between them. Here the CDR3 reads CASSISYEQYF. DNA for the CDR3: TGTGCCAGCAGTATCTCCTACGAGCAGTACTTC.

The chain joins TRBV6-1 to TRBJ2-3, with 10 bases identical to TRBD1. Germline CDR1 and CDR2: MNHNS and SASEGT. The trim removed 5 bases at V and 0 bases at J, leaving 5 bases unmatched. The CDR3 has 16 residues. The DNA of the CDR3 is TGTGCCAGCAGTCAAGGACAGGGGGTTAGCACAGATACGCAGTATTTT. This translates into CASSQGQGVSTDTQYF.

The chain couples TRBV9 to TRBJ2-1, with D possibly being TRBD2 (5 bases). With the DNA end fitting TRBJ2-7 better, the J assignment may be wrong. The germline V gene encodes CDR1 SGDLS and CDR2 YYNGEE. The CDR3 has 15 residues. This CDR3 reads CASSVTGLSYNEQYF. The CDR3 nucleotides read TGTGCCAGCAGCGTAACTGGACTCTCCTACAATGAGCAGTACTTC.

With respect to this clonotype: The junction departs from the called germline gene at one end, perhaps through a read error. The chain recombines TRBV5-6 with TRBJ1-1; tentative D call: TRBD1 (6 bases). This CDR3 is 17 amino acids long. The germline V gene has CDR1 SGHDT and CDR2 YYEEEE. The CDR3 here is CTSSTQRRGRLPTETFF. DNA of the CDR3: TGTACCAGCAGCACCCAACGTCGGGGGCGTCTTCCCACTGAAACTTTCTTT.

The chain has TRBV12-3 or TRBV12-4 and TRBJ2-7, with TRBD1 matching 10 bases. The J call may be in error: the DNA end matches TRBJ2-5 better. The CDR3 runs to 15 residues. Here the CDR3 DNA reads TGTGCCAGCGCTCCGGGACAGGGGATCTTAAAGACCCAGTACTTC. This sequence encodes CASAPGQGILKTQYF.

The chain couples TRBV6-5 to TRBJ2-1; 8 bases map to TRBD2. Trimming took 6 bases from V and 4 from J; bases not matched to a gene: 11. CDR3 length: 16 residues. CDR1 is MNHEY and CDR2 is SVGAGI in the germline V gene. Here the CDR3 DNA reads TGTGCCAGCAGCCTCCGGGTACTAGCGGTTTACAATGAGCAGTTCTTC. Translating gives CASSLRVLAVYNEQFF.